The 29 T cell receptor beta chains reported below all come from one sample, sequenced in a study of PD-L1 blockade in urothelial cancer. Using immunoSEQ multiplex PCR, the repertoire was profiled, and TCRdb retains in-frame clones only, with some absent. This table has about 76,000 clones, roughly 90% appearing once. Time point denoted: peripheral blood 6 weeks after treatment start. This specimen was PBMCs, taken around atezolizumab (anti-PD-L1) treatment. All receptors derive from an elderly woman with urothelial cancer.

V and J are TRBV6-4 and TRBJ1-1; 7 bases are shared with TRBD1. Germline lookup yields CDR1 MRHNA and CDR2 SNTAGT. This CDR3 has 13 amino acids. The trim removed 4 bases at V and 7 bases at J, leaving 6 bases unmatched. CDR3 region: CASSATGAGEAFF. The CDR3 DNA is TGTGCCAGCAGTGCCACAGGGGCAGGTGAAGCTTTCTTT.

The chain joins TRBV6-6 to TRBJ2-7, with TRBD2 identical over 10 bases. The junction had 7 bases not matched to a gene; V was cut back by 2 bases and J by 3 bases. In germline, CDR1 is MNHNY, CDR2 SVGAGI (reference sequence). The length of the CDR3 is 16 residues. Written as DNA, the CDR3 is TGTGCCAGCAGTTACGGCGAGGTAGCGGGAGGCTACGAGCAGTACTTC. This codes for CASSYGEVAGGYEQYF.

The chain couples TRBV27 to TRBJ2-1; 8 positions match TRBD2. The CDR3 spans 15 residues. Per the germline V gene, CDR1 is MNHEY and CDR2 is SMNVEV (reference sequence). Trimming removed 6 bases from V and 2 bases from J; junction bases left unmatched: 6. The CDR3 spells CASRGEAGAYNEQFF. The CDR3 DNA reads TGTGCCAGCAGGGGAGAAGCGGGAGCCTACAATGAGCAGTTCTTC.

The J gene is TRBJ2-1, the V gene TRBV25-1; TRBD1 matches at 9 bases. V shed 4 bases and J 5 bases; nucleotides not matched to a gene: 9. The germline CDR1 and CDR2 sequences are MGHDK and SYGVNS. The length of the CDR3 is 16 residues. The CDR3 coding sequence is TGTGCCAGCAGTGCTTTTGGGACAGGGAAAAACAATGAGCAGTTCTTC. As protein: CASSAFGTGKNNEQFF.

The CDR3 nucleotides read TGTGCCGCCGCGCGGGGAGAGACCCAGTACTTC. It encodes CAAARGETQYF. V is TRBV6-5 and J is TRBJ2-5, with D possibly TRBD2 on 6 matching bases. V lost 11 bases and J lost 4, with 11 bases in between. CDR3 size: 11 residues. The germline V gene encodes CDR1 MNHEY and CDR2 SVGAGI.

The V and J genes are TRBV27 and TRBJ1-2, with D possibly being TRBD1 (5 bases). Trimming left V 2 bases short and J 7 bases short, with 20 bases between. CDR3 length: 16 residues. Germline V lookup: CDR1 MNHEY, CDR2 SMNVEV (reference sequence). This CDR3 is CASSLTGTQTSSGYTF. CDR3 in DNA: TGTGCCAGCAGTTTAACGGGGACTCAAACCTCCTCTGGCTACACCTTC.

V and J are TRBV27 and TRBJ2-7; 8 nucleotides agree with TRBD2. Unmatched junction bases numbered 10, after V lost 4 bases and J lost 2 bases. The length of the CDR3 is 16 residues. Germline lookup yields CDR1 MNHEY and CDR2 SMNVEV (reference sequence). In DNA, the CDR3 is TGTGCCAGCAGTTCACTCGGTCTAGCGGGTACCTACGAGCAGTACTTC. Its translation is CASSSLGLAGTYEQYF.

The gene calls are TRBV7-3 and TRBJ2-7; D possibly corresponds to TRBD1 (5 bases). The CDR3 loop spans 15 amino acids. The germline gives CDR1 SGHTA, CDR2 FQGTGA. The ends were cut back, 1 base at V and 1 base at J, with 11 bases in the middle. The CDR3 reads CASSLNTGPSYEQYF. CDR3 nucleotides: TGTGCCAGCAGCTTAAACACAGGACCTTCCTACGAGCAGTACTTC.

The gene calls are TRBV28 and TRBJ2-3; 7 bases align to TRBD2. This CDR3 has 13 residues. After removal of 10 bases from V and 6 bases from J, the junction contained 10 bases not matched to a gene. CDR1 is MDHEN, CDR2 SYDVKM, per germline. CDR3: CATIDGRMDTQYF. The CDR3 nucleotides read TGTGCCACCATCGACGGGAGGATGGATACGCAGTATTTT.

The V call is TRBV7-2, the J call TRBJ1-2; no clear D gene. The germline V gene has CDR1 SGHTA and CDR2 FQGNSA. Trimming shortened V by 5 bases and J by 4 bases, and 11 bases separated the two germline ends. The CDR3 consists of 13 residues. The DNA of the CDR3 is TGTGCCAGCAGCAGAACAGAAACCTATGGCTACACCTTC. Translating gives CASSRTETYGYTF.

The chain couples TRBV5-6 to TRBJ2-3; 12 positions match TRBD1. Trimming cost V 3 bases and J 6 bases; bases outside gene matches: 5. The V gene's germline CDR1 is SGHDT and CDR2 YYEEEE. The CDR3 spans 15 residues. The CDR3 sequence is CASSWDRGLGDTQYF. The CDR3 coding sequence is TGTGCCAGCAGCTGGGACAGGGGGCTTGGGGATACGCAGTATTTT.

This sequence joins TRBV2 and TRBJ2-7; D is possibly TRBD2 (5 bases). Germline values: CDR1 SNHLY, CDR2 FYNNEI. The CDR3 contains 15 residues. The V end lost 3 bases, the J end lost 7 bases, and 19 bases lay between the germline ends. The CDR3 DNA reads TGTGCCAGCAGTGATGCGCGGCCCCCTCCGGGGGAGCAGTACTTC. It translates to CASSDARPPPGEQYF.

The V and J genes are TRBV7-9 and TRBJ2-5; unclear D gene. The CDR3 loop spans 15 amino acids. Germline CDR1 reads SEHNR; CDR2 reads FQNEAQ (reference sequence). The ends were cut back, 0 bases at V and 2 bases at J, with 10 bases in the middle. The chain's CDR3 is CASSLAHLSQETQYF. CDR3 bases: TGTGCCAGCAGCTTAGCTCACCTATCGCAAGAGACCCAGTACTTC.

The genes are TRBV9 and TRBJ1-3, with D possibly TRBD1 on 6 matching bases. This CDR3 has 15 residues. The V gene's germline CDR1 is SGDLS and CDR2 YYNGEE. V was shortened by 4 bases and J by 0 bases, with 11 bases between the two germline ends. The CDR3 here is CASSTSTGSGNTIYF. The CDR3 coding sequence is TGTGCCAGCAGCACATCGACAGGCTCTGGAAACACCATATATTTT. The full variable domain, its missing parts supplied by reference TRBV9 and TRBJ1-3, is DSGVTQTPKHLITATGQRVTLRCSPRSGDLSVYWYQQSLDQGLQFLIQYYNGEERAKGNILERFSAQQFPDLHSELNLSSLELGDSALYFCASSTSTGSGNTIYFGEGSWLTVV.

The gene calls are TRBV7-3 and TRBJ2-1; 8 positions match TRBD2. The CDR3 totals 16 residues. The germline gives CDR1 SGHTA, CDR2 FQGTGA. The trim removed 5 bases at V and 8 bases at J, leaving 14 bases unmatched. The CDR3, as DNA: TGTGCCAGCAGCCAGACCGGGACTAGAGTTGATCATGAGCAGTTCTTC. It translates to CASSQTGTRVDHEQFF.

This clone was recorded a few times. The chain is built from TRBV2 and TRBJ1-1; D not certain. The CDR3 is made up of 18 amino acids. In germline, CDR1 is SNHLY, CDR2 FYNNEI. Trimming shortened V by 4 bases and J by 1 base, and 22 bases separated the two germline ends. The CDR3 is CASSVDRTRLLGNTEAFF. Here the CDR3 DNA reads TGTGCCAGCAGTGTCGACCGGACTAGACTTTTGGGGAACACTGAAGCTTTCTTT.

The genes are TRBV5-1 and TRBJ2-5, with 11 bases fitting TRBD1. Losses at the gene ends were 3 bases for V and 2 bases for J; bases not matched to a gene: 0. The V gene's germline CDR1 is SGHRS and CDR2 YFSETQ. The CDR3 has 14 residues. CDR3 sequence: CASSWDRGQETQYF. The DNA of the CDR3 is TGCGCCAGCAGCTGGGACAGGGGGCAAGAGACCCAGTACTTC.

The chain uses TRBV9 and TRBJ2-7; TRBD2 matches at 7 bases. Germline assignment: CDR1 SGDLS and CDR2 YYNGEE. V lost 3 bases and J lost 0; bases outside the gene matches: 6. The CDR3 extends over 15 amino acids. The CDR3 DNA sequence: TGTGCCAGCAGCGCTACTAGCGAAAGCTCCTACGAGCAGTACTTC. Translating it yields CASSATSESSYEQYF.

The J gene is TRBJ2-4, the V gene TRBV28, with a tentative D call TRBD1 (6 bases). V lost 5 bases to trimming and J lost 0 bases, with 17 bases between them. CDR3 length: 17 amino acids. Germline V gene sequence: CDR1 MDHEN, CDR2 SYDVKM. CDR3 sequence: CASSPQGTQIAKNIQYF. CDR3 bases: TGTGCCAGCAGTCCGCAGGGGACGCAAATAGCCAAAAACATTCAGTACTTC.

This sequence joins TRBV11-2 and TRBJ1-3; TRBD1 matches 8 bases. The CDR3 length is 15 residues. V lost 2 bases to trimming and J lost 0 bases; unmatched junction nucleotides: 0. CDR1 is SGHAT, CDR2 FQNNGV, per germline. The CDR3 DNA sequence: TGTGCCAGCAGCTTAACAGGGGGCTCTGGAAACACCATATATTTT. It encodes CASSLTGGSGNTIYF. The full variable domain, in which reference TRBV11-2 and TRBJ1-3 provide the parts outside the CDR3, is EAGVAQSPRYKIIEKRQSVAFWCNPISGHATLYWYQQILGQGPKLLIQFQNNGVVDDSQLPKDRFSAERLKGVDSTLKIQPAKLEDSAVYLCASSLTGGSGNTIYFGEGSWLTVV.

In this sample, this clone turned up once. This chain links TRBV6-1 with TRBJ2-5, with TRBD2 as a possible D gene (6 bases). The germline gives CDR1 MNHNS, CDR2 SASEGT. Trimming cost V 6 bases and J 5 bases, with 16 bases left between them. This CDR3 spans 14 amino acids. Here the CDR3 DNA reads TGTGCCAGCAGCCCTAGACTAGGTGCGGAGACCCAGTACTTC. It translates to CASSPRLGAETQYF.

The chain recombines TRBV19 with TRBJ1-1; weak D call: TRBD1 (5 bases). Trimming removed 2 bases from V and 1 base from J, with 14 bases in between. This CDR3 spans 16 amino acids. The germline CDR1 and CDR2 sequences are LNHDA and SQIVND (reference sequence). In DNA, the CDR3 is TGTGCCAGTAGTATATTGGCCGGGGGGGGGAACACTGAAGCTTTCTTT. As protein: CASSILAGGGNTEAFF.

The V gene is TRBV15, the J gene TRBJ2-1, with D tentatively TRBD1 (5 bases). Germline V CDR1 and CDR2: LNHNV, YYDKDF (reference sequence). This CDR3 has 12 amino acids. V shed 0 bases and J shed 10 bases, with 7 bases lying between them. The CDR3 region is CATSRDWGEQFF. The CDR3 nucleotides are TGTGCCACCAGCAGAGATTGGGGCGAGCAGTTCTTC.

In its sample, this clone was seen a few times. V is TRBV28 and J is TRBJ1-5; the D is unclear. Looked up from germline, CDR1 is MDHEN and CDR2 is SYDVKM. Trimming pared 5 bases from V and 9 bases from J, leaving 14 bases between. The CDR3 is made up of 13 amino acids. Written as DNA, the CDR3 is TGTGCCAGCAGTGGGGTCCTACGGGGGCCCCAGCATTTT. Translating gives CASSGVLRGPQHF.

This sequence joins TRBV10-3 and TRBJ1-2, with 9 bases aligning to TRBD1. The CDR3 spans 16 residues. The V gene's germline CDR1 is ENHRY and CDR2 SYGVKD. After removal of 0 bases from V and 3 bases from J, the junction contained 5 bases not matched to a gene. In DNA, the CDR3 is TGTGCCATCAGTGAGTCGCTGGGACAGGGTCACTATGGCTACACCTTC. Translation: CAISESLGQGHYGYTF.

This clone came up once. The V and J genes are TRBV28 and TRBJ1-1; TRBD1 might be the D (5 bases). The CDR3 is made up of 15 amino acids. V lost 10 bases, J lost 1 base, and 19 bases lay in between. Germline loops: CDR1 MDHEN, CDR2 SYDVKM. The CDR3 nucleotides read TGTGCCACCTCCTCCCCCCAGGGCAGGAACACTGAAGCTTTCTTT. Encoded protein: CATSSPQGRNTEAFF.

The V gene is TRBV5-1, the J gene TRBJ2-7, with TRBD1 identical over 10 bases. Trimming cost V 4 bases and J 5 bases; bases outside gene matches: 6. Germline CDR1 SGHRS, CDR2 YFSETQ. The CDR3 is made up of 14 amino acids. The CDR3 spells CASSQRQGANEQYF. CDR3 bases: TGCGCCAGCAGCCAGAGACAGGGGGCTAACGAGCAGTACTTC.

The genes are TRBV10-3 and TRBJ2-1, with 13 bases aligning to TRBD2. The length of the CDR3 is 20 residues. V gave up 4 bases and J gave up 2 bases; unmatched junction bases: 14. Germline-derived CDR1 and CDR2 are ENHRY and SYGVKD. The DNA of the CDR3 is TGTGCCATCAGTGGAATGAAGGGACTAGCGGGAAGCGCCACCTACAATGAGCAGTTCTTC. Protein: CAISGMKGLAGSATYNEQFF.

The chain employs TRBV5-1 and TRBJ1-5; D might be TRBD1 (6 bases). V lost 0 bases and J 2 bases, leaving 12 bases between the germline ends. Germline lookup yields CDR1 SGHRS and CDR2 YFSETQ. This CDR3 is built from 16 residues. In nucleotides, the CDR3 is TGCGCCAGCAGCTTGGAAGTAGGGGGTGGCAATCAGCCCCAGCATTTT. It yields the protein CASSLEVGGGNQPQHF.